This T cell receptor beta chain was identified during a study of cytomegalovirus exposure and HLA in healthy donors. CDR3 size: 17 residues. Germline values: CDR1 PRHDT, CDR2 FYEKMQ (reference sequence). J lost 0 bases, V lost 5 bases, and 11 bases had no gene match. PCR employed 60 Vbeta and 13 Jbeta primers. Clones were read by immunoSEQ multiplex PCR, and TCRdb kept only the in-frame ones, dropping some. The data show approximately 160,000 clones, around 65% seen once. The study, taken as a whole, reports: There were 150 to 200 TCR beta chains listed as cytomegalovirus-associated. TCR association rates varied by HLA locus in a later analysis, with DRB1 highest and HLA-C lowest. According to a later analysis, most TCR beta chains associated with CMV appeared HLA-restricted.

This clone was recorded a few times. Antigen: not known. The rearrangement uses TRBV13 and TRBJ2-3, with 7 positions matching TRBD2. The clonotype originates from a woman in her 30s in good health and CMV-seropositive. Sequencing was carried out using PBMCs. CDR3 nucleotide sequence: TGTGCCAGCAGCAGGGGAGCGGGGTCAACTAGCACAGATACGCAGTATTTT. Translated, it gives CASSRGAGSTSTDTQYF.